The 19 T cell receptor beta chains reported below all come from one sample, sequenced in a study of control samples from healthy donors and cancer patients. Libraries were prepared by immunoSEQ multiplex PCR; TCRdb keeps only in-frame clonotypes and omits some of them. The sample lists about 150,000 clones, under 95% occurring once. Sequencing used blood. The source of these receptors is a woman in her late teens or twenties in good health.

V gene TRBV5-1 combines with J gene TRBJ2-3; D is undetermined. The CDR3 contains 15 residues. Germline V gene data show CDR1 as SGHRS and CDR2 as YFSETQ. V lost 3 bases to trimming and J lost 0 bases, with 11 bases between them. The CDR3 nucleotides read TGCGCCAGCAGCTATCTAGGATCGAGCACAGATACGCAGTATTTT. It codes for CASSYLGSSTDTQYF.

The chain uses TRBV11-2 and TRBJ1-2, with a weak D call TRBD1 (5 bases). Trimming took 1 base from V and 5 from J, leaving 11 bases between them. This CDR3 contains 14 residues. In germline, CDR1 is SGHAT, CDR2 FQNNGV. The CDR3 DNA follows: TGTGCCAGCAGCTTAGGCCCAGGGACTTATGGCTACACCTTC. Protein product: CASSLGPGTYGYTF.

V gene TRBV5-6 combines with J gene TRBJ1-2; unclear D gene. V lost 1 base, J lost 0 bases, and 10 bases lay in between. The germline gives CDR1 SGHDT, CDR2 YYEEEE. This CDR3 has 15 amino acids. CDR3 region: CASSLIQRPNYGYTF. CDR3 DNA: TGTGCCAGCAGCTTGATACAGAGACCTAACTATGGCTACACCTTC.

The CDR3 region is CASSGWTGRGGLGNQPQHF. CDR3 nucleotides: TGTGCCAGCAGCGGATGGACAGGGAGAGGCGGATTGGGCAATCAGCCCCAGCATTTT. The chain carries TRBV2 and TRBJ1-5; 8 nucleotides match TRBD1. Germline CDR1 is SNHLY and CDR2 is FYNNEI. This CDR3 comprises 19 residues. Trimming at V came to 6 bases and at J to 2 bases, leaving 18 bases not matched to a gene.

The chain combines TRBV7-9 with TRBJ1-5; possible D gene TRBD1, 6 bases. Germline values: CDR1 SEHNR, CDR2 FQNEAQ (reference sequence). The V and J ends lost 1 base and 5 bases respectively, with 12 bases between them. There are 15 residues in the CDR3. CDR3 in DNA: TGTGCCAGCAGCTTAGATGGGGGGCCCGATCAGCCCCAGCATTTT. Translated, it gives CASSLDGGPDQPQHF.

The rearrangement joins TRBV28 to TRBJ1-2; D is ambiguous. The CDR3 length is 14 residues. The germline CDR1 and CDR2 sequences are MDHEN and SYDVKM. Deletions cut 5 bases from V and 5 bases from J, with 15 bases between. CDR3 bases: TGTGCCAGCAGTCCCCTGACGGATCTATATGGCTACACCTTC. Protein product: CASSPLTDLYGYTF.

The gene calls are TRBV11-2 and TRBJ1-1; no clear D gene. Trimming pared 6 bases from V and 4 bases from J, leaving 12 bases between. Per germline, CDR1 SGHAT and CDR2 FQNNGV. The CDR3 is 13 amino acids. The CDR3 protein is CASSSQFSTEAFF. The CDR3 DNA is TGTGCCAGCAGTTCACAGTTCTCCACTGAAGCTTTCTTT.

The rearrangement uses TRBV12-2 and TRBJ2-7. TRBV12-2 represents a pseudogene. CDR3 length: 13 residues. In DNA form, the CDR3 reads TGTGCAAGTCGCTCCGTAGGGGACGGGGAGCAGTACTTC. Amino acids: CASRSVGDGEQYF.

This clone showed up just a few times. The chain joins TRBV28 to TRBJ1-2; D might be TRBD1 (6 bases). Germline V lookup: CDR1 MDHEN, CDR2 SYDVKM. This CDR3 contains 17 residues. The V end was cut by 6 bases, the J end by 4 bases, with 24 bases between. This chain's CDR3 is CASSHRTPAGEGYGYTF. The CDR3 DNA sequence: TGTGCCAGCAGCCACCGGACCCCGGCAGGGGAGGGCTATGGCTACACCTTC.

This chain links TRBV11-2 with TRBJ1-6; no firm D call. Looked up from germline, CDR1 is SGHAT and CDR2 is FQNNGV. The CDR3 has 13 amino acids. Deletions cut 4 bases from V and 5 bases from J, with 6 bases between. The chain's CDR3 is CASSSLNNSPLHF. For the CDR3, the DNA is TGTGCCAGCAGCTCCTTAAATAATTCACCCCTCCACTTT.

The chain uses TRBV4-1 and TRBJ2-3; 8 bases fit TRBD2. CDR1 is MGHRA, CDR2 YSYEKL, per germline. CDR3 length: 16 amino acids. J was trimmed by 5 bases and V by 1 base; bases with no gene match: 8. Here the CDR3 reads CASSQVETGGRDTQYF. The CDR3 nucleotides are TGCGCCAGCAGCCAAGTCGAAACGGGAGGGCGAGATACGCAGTATTTT.

The CDR3 sequence: CASTLQTGREKLFF. The CDR3 region has the DNA TGTGCCAGCACCTTACAGACAGGGAGGGAAAAACTGTTTTTT. V and J are TRBV5-6 and TRBJ1-4; 7 nucleotides agree with TRBD1. CDR1 SGHDT and CDR2 YYEEEE come from the germline V gene. This CDR3 has 14 residues. V shed 6 bases and J 8 bases; nucleotides not matched to a gene: 10.

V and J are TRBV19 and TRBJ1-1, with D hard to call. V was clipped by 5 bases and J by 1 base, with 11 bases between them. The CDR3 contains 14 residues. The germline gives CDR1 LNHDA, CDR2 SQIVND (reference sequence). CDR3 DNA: TGTGCCAGTAGTGACTACGACGGGAACACTGAAGCTTTCTTT. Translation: CASSDYDGNTEAFF.

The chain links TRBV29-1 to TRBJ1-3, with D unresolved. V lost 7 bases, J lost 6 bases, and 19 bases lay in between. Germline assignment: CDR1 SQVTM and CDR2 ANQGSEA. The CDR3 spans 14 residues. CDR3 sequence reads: CSGPRSGCVNTIYF. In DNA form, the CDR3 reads TGCAGCGGCCCCCGGTCGGGGTGCGTAAACACCATATATTTT.

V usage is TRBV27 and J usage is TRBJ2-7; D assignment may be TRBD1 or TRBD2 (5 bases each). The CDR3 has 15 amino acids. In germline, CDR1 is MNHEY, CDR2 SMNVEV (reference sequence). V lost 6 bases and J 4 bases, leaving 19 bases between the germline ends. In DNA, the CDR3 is TGTGCCAGCAGATTGGTATACGGGACGGGGTACGAGCAGTACTTC. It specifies CASRLVYGTGYEQYF.

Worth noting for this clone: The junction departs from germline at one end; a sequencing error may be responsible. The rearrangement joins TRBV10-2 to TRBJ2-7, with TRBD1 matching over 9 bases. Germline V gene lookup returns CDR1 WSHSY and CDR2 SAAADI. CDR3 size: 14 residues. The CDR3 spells CASSSGTGTYERYF. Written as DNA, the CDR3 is TGCGCCAGCAGTTCCGGGACAGGGACCTACGAGCGGTACTTC.

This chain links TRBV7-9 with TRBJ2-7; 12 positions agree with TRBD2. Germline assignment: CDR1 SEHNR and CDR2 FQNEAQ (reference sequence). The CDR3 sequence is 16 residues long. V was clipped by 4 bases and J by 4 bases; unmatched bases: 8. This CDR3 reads CASSSLTSGSAYEQYF. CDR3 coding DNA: TGTGCCAGCAGCTCCTTGACTAGCGGGAGCGCTTACGAGCAGTACTTC.

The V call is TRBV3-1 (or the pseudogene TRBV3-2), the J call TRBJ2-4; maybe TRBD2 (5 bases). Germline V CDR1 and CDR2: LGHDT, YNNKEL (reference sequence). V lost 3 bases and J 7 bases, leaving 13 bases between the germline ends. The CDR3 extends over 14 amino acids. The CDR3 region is CASSQGDSVNIQYF. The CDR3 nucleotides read TGTGCCAGCAGCCAGGGAGACTCTGTTAACATTCAGTACTTC.

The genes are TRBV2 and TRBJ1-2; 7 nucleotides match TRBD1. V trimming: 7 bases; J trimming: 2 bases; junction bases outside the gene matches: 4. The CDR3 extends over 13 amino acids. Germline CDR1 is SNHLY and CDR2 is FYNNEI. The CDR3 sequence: CASKVQGNYGYTF. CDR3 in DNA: TGTGCCAGCAAAGTACAGGGGAACTATGGCTACACCTTC.